The 20 T cell receptor beta chains in this list originate from one sample, sequenced in a study of shared T cell receptors in the human thymus. Sequenced by immunoSEQ multiplex PCR; TCRdb stores in-frame clones only, minus some. The profile shows 700,000 or so clones, roughly 85% of them singletons. These data also featured in a second study, about human thymus T cells.

The specimen was thymocytes. Every receptor here comes from a girl less than two years old with a congenital heart defect.

CDR3 sequence: CASGLGPRDKFNYGYTF. The CDR3 DNA follows: TGTGCTAGTGGTTTAGGCCCCCGGGACAAGTTCAACTATGGCTACACCTTC. The V call is TRBV12-5, the J call TRBJ1-2; a weak D match, TRBD1 (6 bases). CDR1 and CDR2 (germline): LGHNT, FRNRAP. V lost 3 bases, J lost 2 bases, and 19 bases lay in between. The CDR3 consists of 17 residues.

This chain links TRBV6-5 with TRBJ1-1; no definite D call. Germline loops: CDR1 MNHEY, CDR2 SVGAGI. Trimming removed 1 base at V and 3 bases at J, with 12 bases between. The CDR3 extends over 15 amino acids. The CDR3: CASSYLAGEDTEAFF. The CDR3 DNA sequence: TGTGCCAGCAGTTACTTGGCCGGGGAGGACACTGAAGCTTTCTTT.

This clone was seen once. This sequence joins TRBV28 and TRBJ2-3, with D perhaps matching TRBD2 (6 bases). V lost 2 bases, J lost 0 bases, and 21 bases lay in between. The germline CDR1 and CDR2 sequences are MDHEN and SYDVKM. The CDR3 runs to 19 residues. In nucleotides, the CDR3 is TGTGCCAGCAGTTTACGTCTGGTTAGCGGCCACCCGAGCACAGATACGCAGTATTTT. The encoded protein is CASSLRLVSGHPSTDTQYF.

This chain connects TRBV4-3 to TRBJ1-3; 7 nucleotides align to TRBD1. Germline trimming cut 4 bases from V and 0 bases from J; bases unmatched to any gene: 9. CDR1 LGHNA and CDR2 YSLEER come from the germline V gene. This CDR3 comprises 17 residues. The CDR3 loop reads CASSRSGTASSGNTIYF. CDR3 in DNA: TGCGCCAGCAGCCGCTCTGGGACAGCTAGCTCTGGAAACACCATATATTTT.

The CDR3 spells CASSQTQGPNTEAFF. CDR3 bases: TGCGCCAGCAGCCAAACACAGGGACCGAACACTGAAGCTTTCTTT. This chain connects TRBV4-3 to TRBJ1-1; the D gene is possibly TRBD1 (6 bases). CDR3 length: 15 amino acids. CDR1 is LGHNA and CDR2 is YSLEER in the germline V gene. The V gene lost 2 bases and the J gene lost 1 base, with 11 bases spanning the gap.

The chain links TRBV7-8 to TRBJ1-1; no firm D call. V was cut by 5 bases and J by 1 base, with 11 bases left in between. The CDR3 runs 14 residues. CDR1 is SGHVS, CDR2 FQNEAQ, per germline. CDR3 coding DNA: TGTGCCAGCAGCGCATTCCAGGAGAACACTGAAGCTTTCTTT. It encodes CASSAFQENTEAFF.

This rearrangement joins TRBV27 to TRBJ2-5; 10 positions match TRBD2. The CDR3 contains 19 residues. Germline lookup yields CDR1 MNHEY and CDR2 SMNVEV (reference sequence). J lost 0 bases, V lost 0 bases, and 10 bases had no gene match. The CDR3 nucleotides read TGTGCCAGCAGTTTATCGAAGCGAGCGGGGGGGCCAGACCAAGAGACCCAGTACTTC. This codes for CASSLSKRAGGPDQETQYF.

The chain has TRBV6-1 and TRBJ2-4, with 7 bases matching TRBD1. The V and J ends lost 6 bases and 4 bases, in that order; junction bases with no gene match: 9. CDR3 length: 15 residues. The germline gives CDR1 MNHNS, CDR2 SASEGT. CDR3 sequence reads: CASRRDRVPKNIQYF. In DNA, the CDR3 is TGTGCCAGCAGACGAGACAGGGTCCCTAAAAACATTCAGTACTTC.

This chain joins TRBV5-1 and TRBJ1-2; D is unresolved. Per germline, CDR1 SGHRS and CDR2 YFSETQ. The CDR3 runs 13 residues. V was shortened by 0 bases and J by 4 bases, with 7 bases between the two germline ends. In nucleotides, the CDR3 is TGCGCCAGCAGCTTGGCACCTACCTATGGCTACACCTTC. This sequence encodes CASSLAPTYGYTF.

The chain carries TRBV5-6 and TRBJ2-3; 7 nucleotides align to TRBD2. The germline V gene encodes CDR1 SGHDT and CDR2 YYEEEE. The J segment lost 6 bases and the V segment lost 3 bases, leaving 1 base of the junction unmatched. This CDR3 region has 12 residues. The CDR3 DNA is TGTGCCAGCAGCTCCGGGGGGGATACGCAGTATTTT. This gives the protein CASSSGGDTQYF.

This clone was seen a handful of times. The rearrangement uses TRBV7-9 and TRBJ2-7, with D maybe TRBD2 (5 bases). V lost 1 base and J lost 0, with 13 bases in between. The CDR3 runs 16 residues. CDR1 and CDR2 (germline): SEHNR, FQNEAQ (reference sequence). CDR3: CASSLVAGGTSYEQYF. The CDR3 DNA is TGTGCCAGCAGCTTAGTAGCCGGAGGCACCTCCTACGAGCAGTACTTC.

This chain links TRBV28 with TRBJ1-2; possible D gene TRBD1, 5 bases. V shed 7 bases and J shed 3 bases, with 27 bases lying between them. CDR1 and CDR2 from the germline V gene are MDHEN and SYDVKM. The CDR3 runs 18 residues. The CDR3 coding sequence is TGTGCCAGCAACCCCGGGCAGCCGAAAACCGGGACTGACTATGGCTACACCTTC. As protein: CASNPGQPKTGTDYGYTF.

The J gene is TRBJ2-2, the V gene TRBV14; D is perhaps TRBD2 (5 bases). V lost 3 bases to trimming and J lost 5 bases, with 16 bases between them. Germline V gives CDR1 SGHDN, CDR2 FVKESK. The CDR3 consists of 16 residues. The CDR3 region is CASSHGREVWTGELFF. The CDR3 DNA sequence: TGTGCCAGCAGCCACGGTCGGGAAGTTTGGACCGGGGAGCTGTTTTTT.

The chain recombines TRBV2 with TRBJ2-5; D may be TRBD2 (6 bases). This CDR3 spans 15 amino acids. The germline gives CDR1 SNHLY, CDR2 FYNNEI. V lost 2 bases and J 3 bases, leaving 13 bases between the germline ends. Written as DNA, the CDR3 is TGTGCCAGCAGTGAACCCCGGAGGGAAAAAGAGACCCAGTACTTC. Protein product: CASSEPRREKETQYF.

Here the CDR3 reads CASSPYRSSSYNEQFF. The CDR3 DNA is TGTGCCAGCAGTCCTTACAGGTCAAGCTCCTACAATGAGCAGTTCTTC. The chain carries TRBV2 and TRBJ2-1, with D perhaps matching TRBD1 (5 bases). The V end was cut by 5 bases, the J end by 0 bases, with 14 bases between. Germline CDR1 and CDR2: SNHLY and FYNNEI. The CDR3 is 16 amino acids. The variable domain in full, completed from reference TRBV2 and TRBJ2-1, reads EPEVTQTPSHQVTQMGQEVILRCVPISNHLYFYWYRQILGQKVEFLVSFYNNEISEKSEIFDDQFSVERPDGSNFTLKIRSTKLEDSAMYFCASSPYRSSSYNEQFFGPGTRLTVL.

The chain has TRBV4-1 and TRBJ1-2; 8 bases agree with TRBD1. There are 14 residues in the CDR3. The germline CDR1 and CDR2 sequences are MGHRA and YSYEKL. V dropped 7 bases and J dropped 3; count of bases not matched to a gene: 7. As DNA, the CDR3 is TGCGCCAGCAACAGACAGGGGCGTGACTATGGCTACACCTTC. It specifies CASNRQGRDYGYTF.

The genes are TRBV25-1 and TRBJ1-4, with D maybe TRBD1 (6 bases). CDR1 and CDR2 from the germline V gene are MGHDK and SYGVNS. The CDR3 covers 15 residues. V gave up 1 base and J gave up 4 bases, with 10 bases separating them. The CDR3, as DNA: TGTGCCAGCAGTGAATTAGACAGGCATAATGAAAAACTGTTTTTT. Translating it yields CASSELDRHNEKLFF.

The chain combines TRBV11-2 with TRBJ2-4; D call uncertain. V lost 6 bases and J lost 0, with 9 bases in between. The CDR3 contains 14 residues. The V gene's germline CDR1 is SGHAT and CDR2 FQNNGV. The CDR3 region is CASRFYQAKNIQYF. CDR3 bases: TGTGCCAGCAGATTCTACCAAGCCAAAAACATTCAGTACTTC.

The chain combines TRBV5-4 with TRBJ2-3; 13 positions agree with TRBD2. Germline lookup yields CDR1 SGHNT and CDR2 YYREEE (reference sequence). With V trimmed by 3 bases and J by 3 bases, 10 bases remained unmatched. This CDR3 is 18 amino acids long. The chain's CDR3 is CASSSLTSGGGWTDTQYF. The CDR3 nucleotides read TGTGCCAGCAGCTCCCTCACTAGCGGGGGGGGGTGGACAGATACGCAGTATTTT.

The chain uses TRBV7-9 and TRBJ2-1; TRBD2 matches 8 bases. V shed 4 bases, J shed 0 bases, and the junction held 8 bases outside the gene matches. The CDR3 runs to 17 residues. Germline CDR1 reads SEHNR; CDR2 reads FQNEAQ (reference sequence). CDR3 protein: CASSSRGTSGSYNEQFF. The CDR3, as DNA: TGTGCCAGCAGCTCCAGAGGGACTAGTGGCTCCTACAATGAGCAGTTCTTC.